This TCR beta chain was profiled in a study of control samples from healthy donors and cancer patients. TCRdb's table, derived via immunoSEQ multiplex PCR, lists solely in-frame clones and lacks some. This table holds about 110,000 clones, over 75% found once. The origin of this receptor is a woman aged 55-75 years with lung cancer. What was sequenced was PBMCs.

CDR3 coding DNA: TGTGCCAGCAGGGCTAGCGGCGGCACAGATACGCAGTATTTT. Encoded protein: CASRASGGTDTQYF. V gene TRBV6-5 combines with J gene TRBJ2-3; the match to TRBD2 covers 7 bases. Germline trimming cut 6 bases from V and 1 base from J; bases unmatched to any gene: 4. The CDR3 loop spans 14 amino acids. CDR1 is MNHEY and CDR2 is SVGAGI in the germline V gene.